This T cell receptor beta chain was captured in a study of T and B cells in COVID-19 patients. Multiplex PCR with BIOMED2 TRB-A/B primer pools amplified TRB rearrangements. TCRdb reprocessed the multiplex PCR reads with MiXCR, giving one entry per CDR3 protein. This sample has approximately 1,200 distinct CDR3 sequences, with 20% to 25% found just once. Within the sample, this clonotype is medium-sized (0.01 to 0.1%). Its target is not known. Blood genomic DNA input for TRB amplification was about 240-500 ng. Study-wide points: There were thousands of TCR clusters exclusive to the recovered cohort, a few dozen with low generation probability. At recovery TRB diversity and richness exceeded healthy donors, after highly clonal active COVID-19 repertoires.

Between the trimmed V and J ends, which lost 0 bases and 4 bases, there was a span of 10 bases. Looked up from germline, CDR1 is SGHRS and CDR2 is YFSETQ. The CDR3 is 15 residues long. The sequence came from a human donor with active COVID-19. The sample taken for sequencing was blood. The chain uses TRBV5-1 and TRBJ2-2, with D hard to call. CDR3 sequence reads: CASSLDHPSTGELFF. The CDR3 nucleotides are TGCGCCAGCAGCTTGGACCATCCCAGCACCGGGGAGCTGTTTTTT.